This T cell receptor beta chain was observed in a study of radiotherapy plus CTLA-4 blockade in lung cancer. About the research overall: Objective responses were observed in approximately 20% of patients, and disease control was achieved by about 30%.

Receiving focal radiation plus CTLA-4 blockade with ipilimumab were patients who had chemo-refractory metastatic non-small-cell lung cancer. The CDR3 loop spans 12 amino acids. Trimming took 4 bases from V and 11 from J, leaving 14 bases between them. The germline CDR1 and CDR2 sequences are SGDLS and YYNGEE. TCRdb's table, derived via immunoSEQ multiplex PCR, lists solely in-frame clones and lacks some. The sample consists of about 88,000 clones, about 78% of them appearing once. Study-wide results and limits: Among blood TCR repertoires after radiotherapy plus ipilimumab, tumor-derived clones expanded. The authors reported that early blood T cell clone dynamics, with interferon-beta, best predicted response.

A remark on this clone: No antigen is known for it.

This sequence joins TRBV9 and TRBJ2-3; D is undetermined. The sequence was obtained from a human donor with non-small cell lung cancer that progressed on radiotherapy plus ipilimumab. The source was peripheral blood, collected from a patient treated with radiotherapy plus ipilimumab. This CDR3 is CASSPPLGRQYF. The CDR3 DNA is TGTGCCAGCAGCCCCCCCCTAGGACGGCAGTATTTT.